Given below is one T cell receptor beta chain in context. Its antigen remains unidentified. The method was immunoSEQ multiplex PCR; TCRdb's version includes in-frame clones alone and lacks a portion of them. The profile shows millions of clones, more than 85% of them singletons. This record belongs to a study of shared clonotypes between healthy human individuals. Regarding the study as a whole: Non-shared clonotypes had lower generation probabilities than clonotypes shared by all four sorted-subset donors. On the whole, naive subsets had larger estimated richness than memory subsets had.

Donors were Caucasian adults residing in Nashville, Tennessee, USA. Per the germline V gene, CDR1 is MDHEN and CDR2 is SYDVKM. V gave up 5 bases and J gave up 2 bases; unmatched junction bases: 9. CDR3 length equals 16 residues. This sequence joins TRBV28 and TRBJ2-1, with 7 bases that match TRBD2. The sequenced material came from naive CD4+ T cells from PBMCs. Subset indicated: CD45RA+ positively selected. The source of this sequence is a man younger than 35 in good health. Some clones in this sample may be carry-over from other donors' samples. This chain's CDR3 is CASSVTGGATYNEQFF. CDR3 DNA: TGTGCCAGCAGTGTTACGGGGGGAGCCACCTACAATGAGCAGTTCTTC.